Listed here are 13 T cell receptor beta chains from one sample, sequenced in a study of OX40 agonist ivuxolimab in advanced cancers. The library was produced with the immunoSEQ multiplex PCR assay. TCRdb obtained this table from immuneACCESS and retained in-frame rearrangements with V and J assigned. These tables miss some clones; where compared with another copy, unresolved V genes account for less than half of the shortfall, and the remainder is unexplained. For this sample the table gives 85,000 to 90,000 clones, of which 80% to 95% were detected only once. 0.95% to 1.3% of the sample rests with the top ten. The source material was CD4+ or CD8+ T cells sorted from blood, sampled in a trial of the OX40 agonist ivuxolimab. The receptors stem from an adult with an advanced solid tumor such as melanoma, head and neck, liver or kidney cancer.

The gene calls are TRBV5-6 and TRBJ2-3; 13 bases agree with TRBD2. The length of the CDR3 is 16 residues. The trim removed 4 bases at V and 5 bases at J, leaving 7 bases unmatched. Germline V gene lookup returns CDR1 SGHDT and CDR2 YYEEEE. The CDR3 region is CASSPLLAGGGDTQYF. As DNA, the CDR3 is TGTGCCAGCAGCCCCTTACTAGCGGGAGGGGGAGATACGCAGTATTTT.

The chain carries TRBV7-2 and TRBJ2-7; 8 bases are a match to TRBD1. The V segment lost 4 bases and the J segment 9 bases; nucleotides outside the gene matches: 14. The CDR3 runs to 15 residues. Germline loops: CDR1 SGHTA, CDR2 FQGNSA. The CDR3 nucleotides read TGTGCCAGCAGCTCCAGGGGGCGGGGTATCGTAAGGCAGTACTTC. This translates into CASSSRGRGIVRQYF.

The chain employs TRBV7-9 and TRBJ1-1; a possible D gene is TRBD1 (5 bases). Trimming removed 6 bases at V and 2 bases at J, with 13 bases between. The CDR3 has 14 amino acids. CDR1 is SEHNR, CDR2 FQNEAQ, per germline (reference sequence). The CDR3 region is CASRTKTGNTEAFF. CDR3 DNA sequence: TGTGCCAGCAGAACTAAAACAGGTAACACTGAAGCTTTCTTT.

In this sample, this clone turned up once. This chain uses TRBV7-2 with TRBJ2-7; a possible D gene is TRBD1 (6 bases). V was pared by 0 bases and J by 2 bases, with 17 bases between. Germline V lookup: CDR1 SGHTA, CDR2 FQGNSA. This CDR3 region has 17 residues. CDR3 amino acids: CASSLAPQGTRTYEQYF. CDR3 bases: TGTGCCAGCAGCTTAGCCCCCCAGGGGACCAGGACCTACGAGCAGTACTTC.

The chain uses TRBV7-2 and TRBJ2-7; 10 bases are shared with TRBD1. The CDR3 covers 15 residues. Germline V gene data show CDR1 as SGHTA and CDR2 as FQGNSA. With 5 bases clipped from V and 3 bases from J, the junction kept 7 bases outside the gene matches. The CDR3 reads CASSRGTGVGYEQYF. CDR3 DNA: TGTGCCAGCAGCAGGGGGACAGGGGTGGGCTACGAGCAGTACTTC.

The gene calls are TRBV27 and TRBJ2-1; D gene uncertain. From germline, CDR1 is MNHEY and CDR2 SMNVEV (reference sequence). This CDR3 contains 13 residues. V lost 1 base, J lost 6 bases, and 7 bases lay in between. The CDR3 region has the DNA TGTGCCAGCAGTTTATTCCTAGGCAATGAGCAGTTCTTC. Protein: CASSLFLGNEQFF.

This chain's CDR3 is CASASRRTYEQYF. For the CDR3, the DNA is TGTGCCAGCGCCTCCCGGAGGACCTACGAGCAGTACTTC. The chain has TRBV5-6 and TRBJ2-7; weak D call: TRBD2 (5 bases). The germline V and J ends were trimmed by 7 bases and 2 bases, with 13 bases remaining between them. The CDR3 is 13 amino acids. CDR1 is SGHDT, CDR2 YYEEEE, per germline.

The chain couples TRBV18 to TRBJ2-3; TRBD1 matches 10 bases. CDR1 is KGHSH, CDR2 LQKENI, per germline. With V trimmed by 3 bases and J by 4 bases, 7 bases remained unmatched. The length of the CDR3 is 16 residues. The CDR3 DNA reads as TGTGCCAGCTCACCTACGACAGGGGGCGTAGCAGATACGCAGTATTTT. It codes for CASSPTTGGVADTQYF.

V gene TRBV7-8 combines with J gene TRBJ2-2; D gene unclear. Deletions cut 5 bases from V and 8 bases from J, with 3 bases between. CDR1 and CDR2 (germline): SGHVS, FQNEAQ. The CDR3 has 10 residues. CDR3 coding DNA: TGTGCCAGCAGCGCAGGGGAGCTGTTTTTT. It codes for CASSAGELFF.

CDR3 sequence: CASRRSQGANEQYF. The CDR3 bases are TGTGCCAGCAGGCGATCACAGGGGGCCAACGAGCAGTACTTC. This chain joins TRBV2 and TRBJ2-7, with 9 bases identical to TRBD1. The CDR3 runs to 14 residues. CDR1 SNHLY and CDR2 FYNNEI come from the germline V gene. Unmatched junction bases numbered 8, after V lost 6 bases and J lost 5 bases.

The chain couples TRBV7-2 to TRBJ1-1; tentative D call: TRBD1 (5 bases). Germline V CDR1 and CDR2: SGHTA, FQGNSA. Trimming shortened V by 5 bases and J by 4 bases, and 14 bases separated the two germline ends. CDR3 size: 14 residues. CDR3 sequence (DNA): TGTGCCAGCAGCCGTAGGGGTTTCGGCACTGAAGCTTTCTTT. Its translation: CASSRRGFGTEAFF.

CDR3 DNA sequence: TGTGCCAGCACCTCGCGCTTCAATCAGCCCCAGCATTTT. It translates to CASTSRFNQPQHF. The V and J genes are TRBV5-5 and TRBJ1-5; no definite D call. In germline, CDR1 is SGHKS, CDR2 YYEKEE (reference sequence). The CDR3 sequence is 13 residues long. V lost 6 bases, J lost 3 bases, and 10 bases lay in between.

This clone was found once. This sequence joins TRBV6-6 and TRBJ2-5; no firm D call. CDR3 length: 11 amino acids. The V end was cut by 5 bases, the J end by 5 bases, with 6 bases between. The germline CDR1 and CDR2 sequences are MNHNY and SVGAGI (reference sequence). CDR3 region: CASSHGETQYF. CDR3 DNA sequence: TGTGCCAGCAGTCATGGGGAGACCCAGTACTTC.